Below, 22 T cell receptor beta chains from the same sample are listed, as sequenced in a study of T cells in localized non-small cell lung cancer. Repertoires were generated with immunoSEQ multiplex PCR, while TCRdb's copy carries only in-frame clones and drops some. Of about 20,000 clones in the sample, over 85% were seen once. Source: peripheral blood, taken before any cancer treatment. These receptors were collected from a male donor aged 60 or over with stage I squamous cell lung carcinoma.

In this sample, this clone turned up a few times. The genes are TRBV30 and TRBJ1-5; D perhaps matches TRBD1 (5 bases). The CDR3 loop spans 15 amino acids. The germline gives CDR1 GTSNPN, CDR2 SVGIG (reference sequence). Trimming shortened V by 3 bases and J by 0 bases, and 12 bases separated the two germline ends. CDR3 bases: TGTGCCTGGAGCTTCGGGACGGATAGCAATCAGCCCCAGCATTTT. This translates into CAWSFGTDSNQPQHF. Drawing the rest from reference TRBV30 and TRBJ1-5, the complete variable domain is SQTIHQWPATLVQPVGSPLSLECTVEGTSNPNLYWYRQAAGRGLQLLFYSVGIGQISSEVPQNLSASRPQDRQFILSSKKLLLSDSGFYLCAWSFGTDSNQPQHFGDGTRLSIL.

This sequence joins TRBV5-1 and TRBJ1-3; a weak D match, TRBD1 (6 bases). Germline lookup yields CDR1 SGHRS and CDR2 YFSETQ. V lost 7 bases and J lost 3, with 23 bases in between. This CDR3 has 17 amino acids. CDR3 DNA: TGCGCCAGCTCCTGGGGGGGGCCTTTCTCCGGTGGAAACACCATATATTTT. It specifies CASSWGGPFSGGNTIYF.

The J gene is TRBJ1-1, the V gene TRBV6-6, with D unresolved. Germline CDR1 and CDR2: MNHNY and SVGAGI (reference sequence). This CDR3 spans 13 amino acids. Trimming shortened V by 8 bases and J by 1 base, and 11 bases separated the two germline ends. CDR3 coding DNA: TGTGCCAGCCAGGAGGGCCAGAACACTGAAGCTTTCTTT. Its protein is CASQEGQNTEAFF.

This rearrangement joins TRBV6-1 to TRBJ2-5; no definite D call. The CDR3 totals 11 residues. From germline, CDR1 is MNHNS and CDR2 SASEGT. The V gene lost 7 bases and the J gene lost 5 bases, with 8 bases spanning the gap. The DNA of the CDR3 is TGTGCCAGCACCTTCGCGGAGACCCAGTACTTC. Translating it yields CASTFAETQYF.

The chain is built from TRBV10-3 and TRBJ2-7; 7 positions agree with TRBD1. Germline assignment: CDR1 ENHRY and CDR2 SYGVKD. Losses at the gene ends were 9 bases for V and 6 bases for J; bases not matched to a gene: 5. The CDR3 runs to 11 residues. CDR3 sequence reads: CAIRQGSEQYF. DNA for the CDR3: TGTGCCATAAGACAGGGCTCCGAGCAGTACTTC.

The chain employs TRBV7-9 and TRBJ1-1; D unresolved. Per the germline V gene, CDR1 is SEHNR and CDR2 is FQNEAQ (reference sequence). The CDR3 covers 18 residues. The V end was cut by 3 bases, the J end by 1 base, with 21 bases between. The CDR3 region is CASSFGRRVLQENTEAFF. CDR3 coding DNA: TGTGCCAGCAGCTTCGGTCGACGGGTCCTCCAGGAGAACACTGAAGCTTTCTTT.

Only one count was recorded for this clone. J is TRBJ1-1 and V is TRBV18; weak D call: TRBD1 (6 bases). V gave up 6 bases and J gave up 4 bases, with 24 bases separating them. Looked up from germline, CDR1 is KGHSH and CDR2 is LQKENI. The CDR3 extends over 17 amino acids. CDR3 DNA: TGTGCCAGCTCGCCCAATAGTCTCGTCGGGACACTCACTGAAGCTTTCTTT. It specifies CASSPNSLVGTLTEAFF. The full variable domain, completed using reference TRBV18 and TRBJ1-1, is NAGVMQNPRHLVRRRGQEARLRCSPMKGHSHVYWYRQLPEEGLKFMVYLQKENIIDESGMPKERFSAEFPKEGPSILRIQQVVRGDSAAYFCASSPNSLVGTLTEAFFGQGTRLTVV.

The CDR3 region is CASRQGANTGELFF. Written as DNA, the CDR3 is TGTGCCAGTCGTCAGGGGGCGAACACCGGGGAGCTGTTTTTT. The V call is TRBV18, the J call TRBJ2-2; TRBD1 matches at 7 bases. This CDR3 has 14 residues. The V and J ends lost 9 bases and 0 bases, in that order; junction bases with no gene match: 4. Germline values: CDR1 KGHSH, CDR2 LQKENI.

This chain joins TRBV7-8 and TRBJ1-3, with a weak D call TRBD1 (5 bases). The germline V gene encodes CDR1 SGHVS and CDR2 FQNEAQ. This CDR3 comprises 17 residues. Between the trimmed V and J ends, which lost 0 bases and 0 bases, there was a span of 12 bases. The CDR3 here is CASSLASAGSSGNTIYF. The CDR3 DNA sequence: TGTGCCAGCAGCTTAGCTTCCGCAGGGAGCTCTGGAAACACCATATATTTT.

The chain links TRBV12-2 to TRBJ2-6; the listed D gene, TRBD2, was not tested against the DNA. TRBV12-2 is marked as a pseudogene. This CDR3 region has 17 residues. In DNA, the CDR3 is TGTGCAAGTCGCTTAGAGAGCGGGAGCTCTGGGGCCAACGTCCTGACTTTC. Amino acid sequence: CASRLESGSSGANVLTF.

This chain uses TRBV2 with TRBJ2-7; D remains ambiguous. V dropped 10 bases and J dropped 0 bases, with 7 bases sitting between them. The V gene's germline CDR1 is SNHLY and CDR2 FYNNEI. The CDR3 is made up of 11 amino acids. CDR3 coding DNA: TGTGCCACCTCGCTCTCCTACGAGCAGTACTTC. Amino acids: CATSLSYEQYF.

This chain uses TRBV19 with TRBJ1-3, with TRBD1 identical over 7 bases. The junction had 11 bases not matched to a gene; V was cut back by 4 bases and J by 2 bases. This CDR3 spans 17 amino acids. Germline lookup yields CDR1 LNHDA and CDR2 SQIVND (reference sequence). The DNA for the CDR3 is TGTGCCAGTAGTACAGAACCAGGGGGACGGACTGGAAACACCATATATTTT. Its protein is CASSTEPGGRTGNTIYF. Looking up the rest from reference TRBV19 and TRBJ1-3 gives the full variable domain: DGGITQSPKYLFRKEGQNVTLSCEQNLNHDAMYWYRQDPGQGLRLIYYSQIVNDFQKGDIAEGYSVSREKKESFPLTVTSAQKNPTAFYLCASSTEPGGRTGNTIYFGEGSWLTVV.

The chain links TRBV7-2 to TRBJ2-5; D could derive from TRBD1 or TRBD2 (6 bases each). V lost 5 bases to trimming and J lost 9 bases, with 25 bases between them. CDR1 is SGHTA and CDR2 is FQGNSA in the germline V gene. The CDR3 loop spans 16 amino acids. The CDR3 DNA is TGTGCCAGCAGCCCAAGGGGGGCTTCTGGTATGGGTTCCCAGTACTTC. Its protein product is CASSPRGASGMGSQYF. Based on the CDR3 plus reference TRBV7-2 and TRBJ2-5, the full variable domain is GAGVSQSPSNKVTEKGKDVELRCDPISGHTALYWYRQSLGQGLEFLIYFQGNSAPDKSGLPSDRFSAERTGGSVSTLTIQRTQQEDSAVYLCASSPRGASGMGSQYFGPGTRLLVL.

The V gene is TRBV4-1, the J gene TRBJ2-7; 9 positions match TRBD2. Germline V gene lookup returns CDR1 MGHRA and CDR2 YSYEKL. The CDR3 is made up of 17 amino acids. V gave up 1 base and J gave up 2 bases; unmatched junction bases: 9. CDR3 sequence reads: CASSQVVAGDTTYEQYF. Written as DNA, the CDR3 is TGCGCCAGCAGCCAAGTTGTAGCGGGGGACACAACCTACGAGCAGTACTTC.

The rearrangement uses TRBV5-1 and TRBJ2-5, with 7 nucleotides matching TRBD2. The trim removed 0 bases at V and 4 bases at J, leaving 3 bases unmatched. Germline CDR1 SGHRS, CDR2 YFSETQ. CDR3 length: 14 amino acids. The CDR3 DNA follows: TGCGCCAGCAGCTTGGGACTAGCATCAGAGACCCAGTACTTC. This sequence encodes CASSLGLASETQYF. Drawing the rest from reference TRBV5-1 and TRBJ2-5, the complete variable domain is KAGVTQTPRYLIKTRGQQVTLSCSPISGHRSVSWYQQTPGQGLQFLFEYFSETQRNKGNFPGRFSGRQFSNSRSEMNVSTLELGDSALYLCASSLGLASETQYFGPGTRLLVL.

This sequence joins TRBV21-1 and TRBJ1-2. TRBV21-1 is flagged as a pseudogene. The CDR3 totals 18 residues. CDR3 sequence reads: CASSFLTGLHLRGRGYTF. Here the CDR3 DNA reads TGTGCCAGCAGCTTTCTTACAGGTCTCCACCTCCGGGGGCGGGGCTACACCTTC.

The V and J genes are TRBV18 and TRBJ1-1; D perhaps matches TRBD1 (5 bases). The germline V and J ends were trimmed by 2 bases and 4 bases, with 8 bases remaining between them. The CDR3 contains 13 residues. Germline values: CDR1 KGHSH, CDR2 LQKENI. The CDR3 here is CASSPGTFTEAFF. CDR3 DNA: TGTGCCAGCTCACCAGGGACTTTCACTGAAGCTTTCTTT.

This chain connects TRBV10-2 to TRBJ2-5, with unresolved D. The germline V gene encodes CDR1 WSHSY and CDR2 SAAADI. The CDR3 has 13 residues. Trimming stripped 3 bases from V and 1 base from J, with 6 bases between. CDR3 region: CASSEYFQETQYF. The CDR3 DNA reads TGCGCCAGCAGTGAATACTTCCAAGAGACCCAGTACTTC.

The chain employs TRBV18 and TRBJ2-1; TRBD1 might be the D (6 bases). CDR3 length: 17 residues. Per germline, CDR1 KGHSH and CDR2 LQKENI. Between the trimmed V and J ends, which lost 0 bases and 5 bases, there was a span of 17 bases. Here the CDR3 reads CASSPPSQGTRHNEQFF. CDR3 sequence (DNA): TGTGCCAGCTCACCACCATCACAGGGAACCCGACACAATGAGCAGTTCTTC.

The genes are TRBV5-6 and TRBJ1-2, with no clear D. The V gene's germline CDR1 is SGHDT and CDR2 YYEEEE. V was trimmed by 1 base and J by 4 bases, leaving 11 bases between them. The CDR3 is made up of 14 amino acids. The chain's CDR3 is CASSLTWRSYGYTF. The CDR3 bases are TGTGCCAGCAGCTTGACTTGGAGGAGCTATGGCTACACCTTC.

CDR3 in amino acids: CASSPGTARYGYTF. In DNA form, the CDR3 reads TGTGCCAGCTCACCCGGGACAGCCCGATATGGCTACACCTTC. The V and J genes are TRBV18 and TRBJ1-2; 7 bases map to TRBD1. Trimming at V came to 3 bases and at J to 5 bases, leaving 6 bases not matched to a gene. Germline V lookup: CDR1 KGHSH, CDR2 LQKENI. The CDR3 covers 14 residues.

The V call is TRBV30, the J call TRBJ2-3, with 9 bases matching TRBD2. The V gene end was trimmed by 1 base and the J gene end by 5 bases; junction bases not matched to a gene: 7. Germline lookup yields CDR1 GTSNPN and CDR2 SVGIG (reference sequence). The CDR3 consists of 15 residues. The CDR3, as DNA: TGTGCCTGGAGTGCGGGACTAGCAGTAGGAGATACGCAGTATTTT. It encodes CAWSAGLAVGDTQYF.